This T cell receptor (beta chain) is from a study of T cell responses to AZD1222 COVID-19 vaccine. As regards this clone: What it recognizes is unknown.

Study results and caveats: The study reported that nearly half of spike-specific TCRs target unmutated variant regions. Spike-spanning, vaccine-associated CD4 TCRs were dominant at 160-218 and 743-854.

The V segment lost 5 bases and the J segment 0 bases; nucleotides outside the gene matches: 4. The V gene's germline CDR1 is SGHVS and CDR2 FQNEAQ. CDR3 length: 14 residues. The protocol was immunoSEQ multiplex PCR, while the TCRdb copy is restricted to in-frame clones and leaves out a portion. The sample shows 110,000 to 150,000 clones, 70% to 90% of them seen only once. The J gene is TRBJ2-7, the V gene TRBV7-8, with TRBD1 identical over 7 bases. Here the sequenced sample was peripheral blood, taken on day 0 of AZD1222 vaccination. The receptor was isolated from an adult in good health. The CDR3 spells CASSQGGASYEQYF. DNA for the CDR3: TGTGCCAGCAGCCAAGGGGGCGCCTCCTACGAGCAGTACTTC.